The source of this TCR beta chain is a study of blood T cell repertoires in COVID-19. Study-level background: The origin of the acute and convalescent COVID-19 samples was the United States, Italy and Spain. In each case, the material was cDNA or gDNA derived from T cells, B-cell-depleted T cells, or PBMCs.

The authors' processing: Using reference gene primer amplification, nucleated cell counts were estimated. The protocol was immunoSEQ multiplex PCR, while the TCRdb copy is restricted to in-frame clones and leaves out a portion. Clone size and the V and J calls come from that table; the DNA yielded D and trimming. The data contain some 270,000 clones, 85% to 90% of them singletons. Germline V gene data show CDR1 as SGHRS and CDR2 as YFSETQ. The CDR3 has 14 amino acids. The J segment lost 7 bases and the V segment lost 4 bases, leaving 11 bases of the junction unmatched. This receptor was obtained from a man under 40 with acute or convalescent COVID-19. V is TRBV5-1 and J is TRBJ2-7; 7 bases fit TRBD2. What was sequenced was peripheral blood. The CDR3 nucleotides are TGCGCCAGCAGCCCCAGCGGACTAGTGGGGGAGCAGTACTTC. Translating gives CASSPSGLVGEQYF.